The source of this T cell receptor beta chain is a study of blood T cell repertoires in COVID-19. Across the whole study: Italy, Spain and the United States were the sources of the convalescent and acute COVID-19 samples.

In the authors' methods: Counts of nucleated cells, estimated from reference gene primer amplification, were obtained. Method: immunoSEQ multiplex PCR; TCRdb's copy keeps in-frame clones and lacks some. The V and J calls and clone size were taken over from that table, and D and trimming were inferred from the DNA. Among 220,000 or so clones, 70% to 85% were seen once, and the ten largest hold over 1.5%. Germline V lookup: CDR1 LGHNT, CDR2 FRNRAP. The CDR3 extends over 14 amino acids. V was clipped by 7 bases and J by 1 base, with 11 bases between them. The receptor was derived from a woman older than 75 with acute or convalescent COVID-19. The chain carries TRBV12-5 and TRBJ1-3; D is undetermined. What was sequenced was peripheral blood. Here the CDR3 DNA reads TGTGCTAGTGACCCGGAGGAGTCTGGAAACACCATATATTTT. It encodes CASDPEESGNTIYF.